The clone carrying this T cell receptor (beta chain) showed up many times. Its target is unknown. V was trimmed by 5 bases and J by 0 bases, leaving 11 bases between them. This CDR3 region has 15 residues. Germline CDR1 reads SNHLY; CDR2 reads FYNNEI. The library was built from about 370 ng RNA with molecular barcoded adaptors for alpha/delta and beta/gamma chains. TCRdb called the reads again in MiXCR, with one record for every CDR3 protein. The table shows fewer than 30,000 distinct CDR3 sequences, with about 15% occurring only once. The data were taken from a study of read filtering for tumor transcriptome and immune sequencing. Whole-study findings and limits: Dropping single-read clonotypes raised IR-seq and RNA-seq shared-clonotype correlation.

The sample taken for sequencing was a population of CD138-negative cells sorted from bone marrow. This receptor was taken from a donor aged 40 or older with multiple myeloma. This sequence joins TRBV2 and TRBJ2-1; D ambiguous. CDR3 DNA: TGTGCCAGCAGTAGGGCGTTTAGCTCCTACAATGAGCAGTTCTTC. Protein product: CASSRAFSSYNEQFF.